What follows describes a single TCR beta chain. The data were taken from a study of blood T cell repertoires in COVID-19. Study-wide background: Some COVID-19 samples were acute and others convalescent; all came from the United States, Italy and Spain. In each case, the material was cDNA or gDNA derived from T cells, B-cell-depleted T cells, or PBMCs.

Per the original data handling: Counts of nucleated cells, estimated from reference gene primer amplification, were obtained. Generated by immunoSEQ multiplex PCR, the TCRdb table keeps only in-frame clones and is missing some. The V and J calls and the clone size are those of that table, but D and trimming were determined from the DNA. The table has approximately 380,000 clones, 85% seen once; the top ten hold approximately 3.7%. From germline, CDR1 is KGHDR and CDR2 SFDVKD. V gave up 5 bases and J gave up 8 bases; unmatched junction bases: 7. This CDR3 contains 15 residues. This rearrangement joins TRBV24-1 to TRBJ2-1; 11 bases are shared with TRBD1. This receptor was identified in a young woman with acute or convalescent COVID-19. Sequencing was done on a sample of peripheral blood. DNA of the CDR3: TGTGCCACCAGTGGGGCGGGACAGGGGGGCCATGAGCAGTTCTTC. Its translation is CATSGAGQGGHEQFF.